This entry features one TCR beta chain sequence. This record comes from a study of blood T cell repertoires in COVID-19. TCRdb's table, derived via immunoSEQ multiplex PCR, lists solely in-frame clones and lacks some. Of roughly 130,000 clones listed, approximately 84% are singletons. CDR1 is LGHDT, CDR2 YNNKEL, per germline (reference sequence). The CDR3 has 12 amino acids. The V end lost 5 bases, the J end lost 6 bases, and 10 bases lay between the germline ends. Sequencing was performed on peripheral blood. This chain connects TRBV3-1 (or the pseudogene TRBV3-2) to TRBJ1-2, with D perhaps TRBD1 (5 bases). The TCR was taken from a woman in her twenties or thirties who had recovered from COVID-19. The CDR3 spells CASSSGWDGYTF. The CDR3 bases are TGTGCCAGCAGCTCAGGGTGGGATGGCTACACCTTC.